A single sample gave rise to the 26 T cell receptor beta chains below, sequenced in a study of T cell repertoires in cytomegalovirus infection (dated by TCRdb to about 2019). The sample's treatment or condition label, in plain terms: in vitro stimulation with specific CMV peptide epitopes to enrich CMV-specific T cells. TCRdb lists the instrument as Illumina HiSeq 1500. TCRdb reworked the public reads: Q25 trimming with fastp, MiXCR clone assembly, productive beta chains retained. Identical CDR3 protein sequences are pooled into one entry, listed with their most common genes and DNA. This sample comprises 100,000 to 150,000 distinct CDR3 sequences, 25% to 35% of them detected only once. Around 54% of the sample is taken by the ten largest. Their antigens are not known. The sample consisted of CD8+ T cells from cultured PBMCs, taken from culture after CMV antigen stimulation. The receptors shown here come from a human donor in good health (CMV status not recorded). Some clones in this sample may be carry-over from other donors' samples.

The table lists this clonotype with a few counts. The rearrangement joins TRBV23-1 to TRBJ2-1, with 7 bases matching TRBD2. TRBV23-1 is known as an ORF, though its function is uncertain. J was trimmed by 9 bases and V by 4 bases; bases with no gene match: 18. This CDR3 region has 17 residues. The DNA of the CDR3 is TGCGCCAGCAGTCCTTTTTGTGTGCGGGGGAAATTCACTGAGCAGTTCTTC. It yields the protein CASSPFCVRGKFTEQFF.

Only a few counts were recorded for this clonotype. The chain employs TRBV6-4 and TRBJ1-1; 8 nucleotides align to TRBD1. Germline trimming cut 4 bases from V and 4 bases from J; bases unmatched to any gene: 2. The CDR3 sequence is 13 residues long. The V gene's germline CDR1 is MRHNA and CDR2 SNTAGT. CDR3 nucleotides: TGTGCCAGCAGTGCAGGACAGGGCACTGAAGCTTTCTTT. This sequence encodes CASSAGQGTEAFF.

The CDR3 protein is CASSKGGGGDTQYF. The CDR3 coding sequence is TGTGCCAGTAGTAAGGGCGGGGGGGGAGATACGCAGTATTTT. The gene calls are TRBV19 and TRBJ2-3; 9 bases match TRBD2. V was pared by 4 bases and J by 5 bases, with 4 bases of the junction left unmatched. Germline loops: CDR1 LNHDA, CDR2 SQIVND (reference sequence). The CDR3 is made up of 14 amino acids.

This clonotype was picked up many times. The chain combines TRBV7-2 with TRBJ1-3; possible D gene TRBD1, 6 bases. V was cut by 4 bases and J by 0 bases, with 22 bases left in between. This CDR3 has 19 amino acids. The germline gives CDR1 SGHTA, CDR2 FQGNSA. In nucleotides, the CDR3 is TGTGCCAGCAGCTCCAACGAGGCAGGGTGGGGACACTCTGGAAACACCATATATTTT. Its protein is CASSSNEAGWGHSGNTIYF.

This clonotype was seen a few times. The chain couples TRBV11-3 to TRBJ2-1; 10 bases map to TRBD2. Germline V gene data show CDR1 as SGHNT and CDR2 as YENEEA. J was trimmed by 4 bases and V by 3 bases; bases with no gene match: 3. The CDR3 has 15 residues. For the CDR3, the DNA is TGTGCCAGCAGCTTGCTAGCGGGGGAATACAATGAGCAGTTCTTC. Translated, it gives CASSLLAGEYNEQFF.

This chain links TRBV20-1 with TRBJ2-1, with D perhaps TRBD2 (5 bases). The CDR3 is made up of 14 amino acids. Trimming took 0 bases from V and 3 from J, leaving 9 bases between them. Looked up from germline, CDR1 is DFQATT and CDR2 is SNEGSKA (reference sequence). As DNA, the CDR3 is TGCAGTGCTAGAGATCTCGGGGACTACAATGAGCAGTTCTTC. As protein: CSARDLGDYNEQFF.

The CDR3 region is CASGMSNTGELFF. CDR3 bases: TGTGCCAGCGGTATGAGTAACACCGGGGAGCTGTTTTTT. The chain has TRBV6-5 and TRBJ2-2; no clear D. The CDR3 totals 13 residues. The ends were cut back, 8 bases at V and 2 bases at J, with 9 bases in the middle. Germline CDR1 and CDR2: MNHEY and SVGAGI.

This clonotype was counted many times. The CDR3 spells CASSLSSGPPGDTQYF. CDR3 sequence (DNA): TGTGCCAGCAGTTTGTCGTCCGGACCCCCAGGGGATACGCAGTATTTT. This chain connects TRBV12-3 or TRBV12-4 to TRBJ2-3, with D possibly being TRBD1 (5 bases). Trimming stripped 3 bases from V and 6 bases from J, with 19 bases between. The CDR3 runs 16 residues.

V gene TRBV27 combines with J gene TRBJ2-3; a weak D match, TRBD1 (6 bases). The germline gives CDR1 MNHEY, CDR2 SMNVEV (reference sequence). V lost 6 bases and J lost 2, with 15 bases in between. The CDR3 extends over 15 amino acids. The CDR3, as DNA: TGTGCCAGCAGCCCAAGATGGGGGCCCACAGATACGCAGTATTTT. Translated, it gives CASSPRWGPTDTQYF.

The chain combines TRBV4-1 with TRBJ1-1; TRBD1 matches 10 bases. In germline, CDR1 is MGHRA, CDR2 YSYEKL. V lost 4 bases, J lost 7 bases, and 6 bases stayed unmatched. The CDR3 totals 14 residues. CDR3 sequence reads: CASSRRQGADEAFF. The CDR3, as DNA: TGCGCCAGCAGCCGCAGACAGGGGGCTGATGAAGCTTTCTTT.

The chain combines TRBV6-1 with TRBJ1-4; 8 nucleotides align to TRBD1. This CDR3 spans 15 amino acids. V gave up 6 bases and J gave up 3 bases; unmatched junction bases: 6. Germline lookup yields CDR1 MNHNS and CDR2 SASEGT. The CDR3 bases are TGTGCCAGCAGCCGTTGGACAGGGCCTAATGAAAAACTGTTTTTT. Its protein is CASSRWTGPNEKLFF.

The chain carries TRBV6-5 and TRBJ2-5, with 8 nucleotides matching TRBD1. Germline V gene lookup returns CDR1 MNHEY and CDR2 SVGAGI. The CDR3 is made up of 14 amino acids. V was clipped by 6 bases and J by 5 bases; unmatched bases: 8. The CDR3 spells CASSPDRVAETQYF. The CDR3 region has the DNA TGTGCCAGCAGCCCGGACAGGGTGGCGGAGACCCAGTACTTC.

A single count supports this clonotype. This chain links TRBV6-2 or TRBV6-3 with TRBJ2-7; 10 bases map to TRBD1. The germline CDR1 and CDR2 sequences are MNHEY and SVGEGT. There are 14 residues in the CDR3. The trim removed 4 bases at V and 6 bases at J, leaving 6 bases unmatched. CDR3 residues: CASSSGQGLFEQYF. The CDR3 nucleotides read TGTGCCAGCAGTTCGGGACAGGGGCTGTTCGAGCAGTACTTC.

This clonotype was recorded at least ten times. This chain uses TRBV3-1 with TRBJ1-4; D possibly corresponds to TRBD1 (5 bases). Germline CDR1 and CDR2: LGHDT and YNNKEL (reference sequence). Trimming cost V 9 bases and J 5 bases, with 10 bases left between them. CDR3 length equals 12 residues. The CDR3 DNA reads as TGTGCCAGTGGGGGGTGGAATGAAAAACTGTTTTTT. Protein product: CASGGWNEKLFF.

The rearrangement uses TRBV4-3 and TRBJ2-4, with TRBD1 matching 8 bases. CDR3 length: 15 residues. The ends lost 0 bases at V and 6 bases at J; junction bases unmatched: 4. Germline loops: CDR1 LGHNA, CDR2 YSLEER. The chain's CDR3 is CASSQDKGQGNIQYF. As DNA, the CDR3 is TGCGCCAGCAGCCAAGATAAAGGACAGGGAAACATTCAGTACTTC.

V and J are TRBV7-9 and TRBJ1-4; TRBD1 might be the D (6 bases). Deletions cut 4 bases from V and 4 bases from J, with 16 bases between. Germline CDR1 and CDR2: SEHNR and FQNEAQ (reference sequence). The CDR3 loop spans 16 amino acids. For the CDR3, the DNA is TGTGCCAGCAGCTCGAGGGGGGGAAGCGATAATGAAAAACTGTTTTTT. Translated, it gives CASSSRGGSDNEKLFF.

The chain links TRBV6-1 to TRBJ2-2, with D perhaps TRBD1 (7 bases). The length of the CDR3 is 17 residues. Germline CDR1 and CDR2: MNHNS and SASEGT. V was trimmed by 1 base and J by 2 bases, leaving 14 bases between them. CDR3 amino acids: CASSEGWQGGNTGELFF. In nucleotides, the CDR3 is TGTGCCAGCAGTGAAGGGTGGCAGGGGGGCAACACCGGGGAGCTGTTTTTT.

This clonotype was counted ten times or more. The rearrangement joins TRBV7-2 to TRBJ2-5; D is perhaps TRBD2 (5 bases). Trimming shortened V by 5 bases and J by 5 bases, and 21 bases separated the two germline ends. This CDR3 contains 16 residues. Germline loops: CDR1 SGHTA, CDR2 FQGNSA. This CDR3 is CASSPSLGSRRETQYF. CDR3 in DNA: TGTGCCAGCAGCCCAAGCCTTGGGTCGAGGAGGGAGACCCAGTACTTC.

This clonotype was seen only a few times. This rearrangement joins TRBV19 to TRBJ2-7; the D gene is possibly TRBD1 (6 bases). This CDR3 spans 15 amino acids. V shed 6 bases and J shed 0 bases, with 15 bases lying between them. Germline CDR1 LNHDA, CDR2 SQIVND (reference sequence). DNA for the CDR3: TGTGCCAGTAGCCTGATCCGGGACATCTCCTACGAGCAGTACTTC. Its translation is CASSLIRDISYEQYF.

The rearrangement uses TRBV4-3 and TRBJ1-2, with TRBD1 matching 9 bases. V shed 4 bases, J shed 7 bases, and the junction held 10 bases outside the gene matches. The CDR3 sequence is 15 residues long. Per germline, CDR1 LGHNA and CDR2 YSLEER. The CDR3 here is CASSPPGTGSSGYTF. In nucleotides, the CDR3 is TGCGCCAGCAGCCCACCTGGGACAGGGTCTAGTGGCTACACCTTC.

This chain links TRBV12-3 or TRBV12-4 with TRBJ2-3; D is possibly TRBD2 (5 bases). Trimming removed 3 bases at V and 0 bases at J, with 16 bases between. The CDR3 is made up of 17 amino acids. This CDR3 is CASSFLALGSSTDTQYF. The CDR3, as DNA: TGTGCCAGCAGTTTTCTAGCTTTGGGGTCTAGCACAGATACGCAGTATTTT.

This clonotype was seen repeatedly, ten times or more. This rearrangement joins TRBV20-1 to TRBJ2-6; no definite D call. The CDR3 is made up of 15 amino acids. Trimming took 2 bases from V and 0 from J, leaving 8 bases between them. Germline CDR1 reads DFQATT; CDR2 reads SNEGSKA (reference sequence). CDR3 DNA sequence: TGCAGTGCTAGATACCCGGGCTCTGGGGCCAACGTCCTGACTTTC. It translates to CSARYPGSGANVLTF.

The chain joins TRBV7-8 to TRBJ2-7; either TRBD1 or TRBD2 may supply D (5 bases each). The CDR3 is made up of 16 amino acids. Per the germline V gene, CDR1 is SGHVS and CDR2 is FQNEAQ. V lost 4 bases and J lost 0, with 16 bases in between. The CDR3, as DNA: TGTGCCAGCAGCTGGCCCCGGGACCGGAGCTCCTACGAGCAGTACTTC. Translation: CASSWPRDRSSYEQYF.

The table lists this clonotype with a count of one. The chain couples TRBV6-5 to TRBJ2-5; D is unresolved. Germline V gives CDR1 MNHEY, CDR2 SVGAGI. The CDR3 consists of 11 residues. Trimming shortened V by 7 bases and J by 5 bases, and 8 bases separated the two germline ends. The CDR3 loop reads CASTLGETQYF. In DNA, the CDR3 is TGTGCCAGCACTTTAGGGGAGACCCAGTACTTC.

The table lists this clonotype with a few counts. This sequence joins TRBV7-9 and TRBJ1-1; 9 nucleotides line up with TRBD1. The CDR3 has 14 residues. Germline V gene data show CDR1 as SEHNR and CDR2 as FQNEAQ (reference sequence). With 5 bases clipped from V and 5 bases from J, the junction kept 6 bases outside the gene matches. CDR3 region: CASSKGQGWTEAFF. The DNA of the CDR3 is TGTGCCAGCAGCAAGGGACAGGGTTGGACTGAAGCTTTCTTT. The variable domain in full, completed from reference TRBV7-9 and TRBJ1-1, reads DTGVSQNPRHKITKRGQNVTFRCDPISEHNRLYWYRQTLGQGPEFLTYFQNEAQLEKSRLLSDRFSAERPKGSFSTLEIQRTEQGDSAMYLCASSKGQGWTEAFFGQGTRLTVV.

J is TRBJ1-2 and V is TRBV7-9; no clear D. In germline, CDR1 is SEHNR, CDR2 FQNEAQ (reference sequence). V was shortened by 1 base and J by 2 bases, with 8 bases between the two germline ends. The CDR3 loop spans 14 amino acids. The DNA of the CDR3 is TGTGCCAGCAGCTTAGGAATAGGCAACTATGGCTACACCTTC. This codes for CASSLGIGNYGYTF. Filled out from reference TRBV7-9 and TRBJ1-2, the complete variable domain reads DTGVSQNPRHKITKRGQNVTFRCDPISEHNRLYWYRQTLGQGPEFLTYFQNEAQLEKSRLLSDRFSAERPKGSFSTLEIQRTEQGDSAMYLCASSLGIGNYGYTFGSGTRLTVV.